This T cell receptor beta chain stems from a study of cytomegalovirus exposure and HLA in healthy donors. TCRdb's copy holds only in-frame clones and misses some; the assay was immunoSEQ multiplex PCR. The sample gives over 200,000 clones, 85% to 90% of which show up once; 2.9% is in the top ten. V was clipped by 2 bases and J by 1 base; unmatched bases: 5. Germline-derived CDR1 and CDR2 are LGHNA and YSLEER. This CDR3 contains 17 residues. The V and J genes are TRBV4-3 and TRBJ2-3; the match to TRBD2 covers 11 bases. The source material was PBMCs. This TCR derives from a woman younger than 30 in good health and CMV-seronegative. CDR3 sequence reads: CASSQRTSGSGTDTQYF. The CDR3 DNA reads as TGCGCCAGCAGCCAACGTACTAGCGGGAGTGGCACAGATACGCAGTATTTT.